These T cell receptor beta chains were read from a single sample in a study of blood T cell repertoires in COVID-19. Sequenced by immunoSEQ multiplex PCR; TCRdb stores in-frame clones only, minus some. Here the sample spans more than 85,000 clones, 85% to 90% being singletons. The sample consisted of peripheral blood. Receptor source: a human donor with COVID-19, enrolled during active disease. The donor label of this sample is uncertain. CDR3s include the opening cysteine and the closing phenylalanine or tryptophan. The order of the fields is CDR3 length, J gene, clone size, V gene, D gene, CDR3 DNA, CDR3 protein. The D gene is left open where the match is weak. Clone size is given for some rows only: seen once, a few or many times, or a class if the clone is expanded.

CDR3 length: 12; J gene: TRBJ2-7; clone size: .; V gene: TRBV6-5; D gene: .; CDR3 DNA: TGTGCCAGCACGGACAGCCTCTACGAGCAGTACTTC; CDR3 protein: CASTDSLYEQYF
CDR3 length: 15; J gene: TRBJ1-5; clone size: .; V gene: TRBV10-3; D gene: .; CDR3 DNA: TGTGCCAGCAGCTCGAGGCTCGGGGGCAATCAGCCCCAGCATTTT; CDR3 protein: CASSSRLGGNQPQHF
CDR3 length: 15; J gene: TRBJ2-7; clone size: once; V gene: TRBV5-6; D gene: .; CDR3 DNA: TGTGCCAGCGGTCTGGGGCAGGGAAGGTCCTACGAGCAGTACTTC; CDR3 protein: CASGLGQGRSYEQYF
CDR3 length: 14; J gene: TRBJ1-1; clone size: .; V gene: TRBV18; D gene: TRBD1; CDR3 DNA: TGTGCCAGCTCCCCGGGACAGGGGGTCTCTGAAGCTTTCTTT; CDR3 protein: CASSPGQGVSEAFF
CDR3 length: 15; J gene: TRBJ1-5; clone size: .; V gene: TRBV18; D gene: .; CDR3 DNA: TGTGCCAGCTCACCACGGGCACAGAGTACTCAGCCCCAGCATTTT; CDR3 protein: CASSPRAQSTQPQHF
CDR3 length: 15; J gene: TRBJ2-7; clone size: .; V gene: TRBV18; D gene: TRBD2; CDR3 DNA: TGTGCCAGCTCACTGACTAGCGGGGACACCTACGAGCAGTACTTC; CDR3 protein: CASSLTSGDTYEQYF
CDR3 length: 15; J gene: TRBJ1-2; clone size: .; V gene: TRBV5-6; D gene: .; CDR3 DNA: TGTGCCAGCAGCTTGGAAGACAGGCTCAACTATGGCTACACCTTC; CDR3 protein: CASSLEDRLNYGYTF
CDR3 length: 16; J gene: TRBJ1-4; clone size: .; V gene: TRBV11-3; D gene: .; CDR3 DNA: TGTGCCAGCAGCTTAGGGACTCGACGTTCGGGGGAAAAACTGTTTTTT; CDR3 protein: CASSLGTRRSGEKLFF
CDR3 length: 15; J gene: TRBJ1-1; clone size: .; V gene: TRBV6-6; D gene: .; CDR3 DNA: TGTGCCAGCAGCCCACCCGGGACATCGAACACTGAAGCTTTCTTT; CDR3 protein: CASSPPGTSNTEAFF
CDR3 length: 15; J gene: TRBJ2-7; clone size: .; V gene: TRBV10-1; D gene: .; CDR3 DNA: TGCGCCAGCAGTCCAAGCGGAGCCCATACCTACGAGCAGTACTTC; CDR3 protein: CASSPSGAHTYEQYF
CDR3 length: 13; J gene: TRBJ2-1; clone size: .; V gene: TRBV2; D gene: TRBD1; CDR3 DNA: TGTGCCAGCAGGGTGGACAGGGTCAATGAGCAGTTCTTC; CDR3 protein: CASRVDRVNEQFF
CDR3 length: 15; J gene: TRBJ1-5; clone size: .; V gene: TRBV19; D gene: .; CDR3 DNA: TGTGCCAGTAGTATAACAGGTAGAGACAATCAGCCCCAGCATTTT; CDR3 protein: CASSITGRDNQPQHF
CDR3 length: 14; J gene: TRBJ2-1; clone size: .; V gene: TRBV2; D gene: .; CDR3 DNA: TGTGCCAGCAAGGCGGGGGCAGGGTACAATGAGCAGTTCTTC; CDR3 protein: CASKAGAGYNEQFF
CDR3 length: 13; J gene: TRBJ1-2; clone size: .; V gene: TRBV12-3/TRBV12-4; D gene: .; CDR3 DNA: TGTGCCAGCTCCGCAACGGGAGACTATGGCTACACCTTC; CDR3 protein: CASSATGDYGYTF
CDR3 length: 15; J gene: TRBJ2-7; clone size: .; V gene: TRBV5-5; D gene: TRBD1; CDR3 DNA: TGTGCCAGCAGCCTCACCCCCCAGGGGGCCTACGAGCAGTACTTC; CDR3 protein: CASSLTPQGAYEQYF
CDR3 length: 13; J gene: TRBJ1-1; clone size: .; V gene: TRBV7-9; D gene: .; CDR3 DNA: TGTGCCAGCAGCAAAGGGGGGGAGACTGAAGCTTTCTTT; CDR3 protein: CASSKGGETEAFF
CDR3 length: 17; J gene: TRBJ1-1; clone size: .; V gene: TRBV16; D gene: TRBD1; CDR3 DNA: TGTGCCAGCAGCCAGACGGACAGGTTACTAATGAACACTGAAGCTTTCTTT; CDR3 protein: CASSQTDRLLMNTEAFF
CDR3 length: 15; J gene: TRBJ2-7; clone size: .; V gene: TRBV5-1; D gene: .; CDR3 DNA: TGCGCCAGCAGGGATCACAGCGGAGGAGGGTACGAGCAGTACTTC; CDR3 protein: CASRDHSGGGYEQYF
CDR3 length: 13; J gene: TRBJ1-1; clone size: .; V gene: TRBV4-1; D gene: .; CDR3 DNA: TGCGCCAGCAGCCATTACGGGAACACTGAAGCTTTCTTT; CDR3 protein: CASSHYGNTEAFF
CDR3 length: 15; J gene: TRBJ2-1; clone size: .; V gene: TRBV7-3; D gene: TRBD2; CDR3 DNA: TGTGCCAGCAGCTTGGGCCTAGCGGAAAACAATGAGCAGTTCTTC; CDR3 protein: CASSLGLAENNEQFF
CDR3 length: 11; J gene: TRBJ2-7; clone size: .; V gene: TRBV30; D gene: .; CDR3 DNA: TGTGCCTGGAGTCAGGGGTTAGGGCAGTACTTC; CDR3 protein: CAWSQGLGQYF
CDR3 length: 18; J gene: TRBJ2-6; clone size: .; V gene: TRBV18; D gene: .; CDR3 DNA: TGTGCCAGCTCACCACAAGATCAAGGGGCTGGTGGGGCCAACGTCCTGACTTTC; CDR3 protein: CASSPQDQGAGGANVLTF
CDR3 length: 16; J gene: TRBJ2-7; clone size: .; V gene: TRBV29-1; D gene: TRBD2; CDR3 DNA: TGCAGCGTTGAAGACCCCGGGGCGGGAGGAGGCGACGAGCAGTACTTC; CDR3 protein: CSVEDPGAGGGDEQYF
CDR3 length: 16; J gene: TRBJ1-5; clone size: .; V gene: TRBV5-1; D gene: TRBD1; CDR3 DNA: TGCGCCAGCAGCCCTGAGGGACAGACTAGCAATCAGCCCCAGCATTTT; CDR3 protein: CASSPEGQTSNQPQHF
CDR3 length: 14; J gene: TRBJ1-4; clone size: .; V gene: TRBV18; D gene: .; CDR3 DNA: TGTGCCAGCTCACCAGGGGCGGATAATGAAAAACTGTTTTTT; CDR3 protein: CASSPGADNEKLFF
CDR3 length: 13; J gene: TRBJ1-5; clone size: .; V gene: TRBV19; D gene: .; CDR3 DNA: TGTGCCAGTAGTACCGAGGGCGCTCAGCCCCAGCATTTT; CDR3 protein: CASSTEGAQPQHF
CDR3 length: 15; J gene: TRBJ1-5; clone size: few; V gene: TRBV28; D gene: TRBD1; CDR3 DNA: TGTGCCAGCAGTGTACAGGGGTCTAGCAATCAGCCCCAGCATTTT; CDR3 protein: CASSVQGSSNQPQHF
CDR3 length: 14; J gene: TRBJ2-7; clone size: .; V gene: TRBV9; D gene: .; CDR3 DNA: TGTGCCAGCAGCGTAGTGGAGCAAACGGGCGAGCAGTACTTC; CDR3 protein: CASSVVEQTGEQYF
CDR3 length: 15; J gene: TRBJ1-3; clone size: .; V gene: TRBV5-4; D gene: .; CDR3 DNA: TGTGCCAGCAGCGAAACAGCCAGCTCTGGAAACACCATATATTTT; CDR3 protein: CASSETASSGNTIYF
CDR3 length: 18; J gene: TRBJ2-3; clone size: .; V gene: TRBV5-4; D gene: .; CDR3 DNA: TGTGCCAGCAGCTTGCCGGGGCGGCGGGATTCCCACACAGATACGCAGTATTTT; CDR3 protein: CASSLPGRRDSHTDTQYF
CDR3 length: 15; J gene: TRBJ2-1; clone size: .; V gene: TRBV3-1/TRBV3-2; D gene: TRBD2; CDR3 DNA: TGTGCCAGCAGCCAAGATACTAGCGGGGGCCCAGGGCAGTTCTTC; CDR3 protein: CASSQDTSGGPGQFF
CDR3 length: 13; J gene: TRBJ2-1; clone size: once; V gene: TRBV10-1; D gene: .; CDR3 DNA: TGCGCCAGCAGTGAGGGAGGGGTCAATGAGCAGTTCTTC; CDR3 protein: CASSEGGVNEQFF
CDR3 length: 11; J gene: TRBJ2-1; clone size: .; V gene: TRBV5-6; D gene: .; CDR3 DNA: TGTGCCAGCAGCATCGTAAATGAGCAGTTCTTC; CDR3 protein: CASSIVNEQFF
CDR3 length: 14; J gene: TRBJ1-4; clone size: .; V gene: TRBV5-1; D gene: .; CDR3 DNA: TGCGCCAGCAGCTTCGGGGGTAATAATGAAAAACTGTTTTTT; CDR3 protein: CASSFGGNNEKLFF
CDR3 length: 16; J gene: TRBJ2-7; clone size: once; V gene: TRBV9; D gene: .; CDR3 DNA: TGTGCCAGCAGCGTAGACCCCTCGGTCCGGGTGAGTGAGCAGTACTTC; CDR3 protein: CASSVDPSVRVSEQYF
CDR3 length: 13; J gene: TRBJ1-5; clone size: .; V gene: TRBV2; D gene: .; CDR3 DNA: TGTGCCAGCAGTGAGTGGGGGGGTCAGCCCCAGCATTTT; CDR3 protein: CASSEWGGQPQHF
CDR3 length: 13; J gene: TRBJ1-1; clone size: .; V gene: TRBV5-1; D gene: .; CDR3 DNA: TGCGCCAGCAGCGCCACAGGGAACACTGAAGCTTTCTTT; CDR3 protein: CASSATGNTEAFF
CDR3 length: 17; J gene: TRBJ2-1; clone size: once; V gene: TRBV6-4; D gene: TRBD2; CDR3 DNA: TGTGCCAGCAGTGCTTTCCCGGCTAGCGGGGGTTACAATGAGCAGTTCTTC; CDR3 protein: CASSAFPASGGYNEQFF
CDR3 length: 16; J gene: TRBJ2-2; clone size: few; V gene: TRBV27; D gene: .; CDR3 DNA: TGTGCCAGCAGCCCACTTTCGGGGGTCGACACCGGGGAGCTGTTTTTT; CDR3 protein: CASSPLSGVDTGELFF
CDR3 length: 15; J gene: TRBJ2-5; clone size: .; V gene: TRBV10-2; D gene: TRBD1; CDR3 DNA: TGCGCCAGCAGTGATTGGGGGACAGGGGATCGGACCCAGTACTTC; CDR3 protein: CASSDWGTGDRTQYF
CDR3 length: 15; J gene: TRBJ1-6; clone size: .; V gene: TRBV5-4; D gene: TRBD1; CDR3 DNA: TGTGCCAGCAGCCCGAGGGGGCAGGGGATTTCACCCCTCCACTTT; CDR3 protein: CASSPRGQGISPLHF
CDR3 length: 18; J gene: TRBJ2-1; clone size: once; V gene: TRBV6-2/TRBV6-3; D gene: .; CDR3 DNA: TGTGCCAGCAGTTACTCCCCCCGGACTATCCCAGCCTACAATGAGCAGTTCTTC; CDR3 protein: CASSYSPRTIPAYNEQFF
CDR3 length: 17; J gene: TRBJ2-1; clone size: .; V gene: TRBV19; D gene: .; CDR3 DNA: TGTGCCAGTAGTCCCATCGACAGCCCCGGATGGGGCAATGAGCAGTTCTTC; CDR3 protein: CASSPIDSPGWGNEQFF
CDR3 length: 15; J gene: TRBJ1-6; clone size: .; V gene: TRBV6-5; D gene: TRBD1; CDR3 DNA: TGTGCCAGCAGCCTAAAGGGACAGGGAAATTCACCCCTCCACTTT; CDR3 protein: CASSLKGQGNSPLHF
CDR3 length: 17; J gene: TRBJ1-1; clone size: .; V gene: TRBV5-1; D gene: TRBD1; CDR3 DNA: TGCGCCAGCACCCTACAGGGGGACCATTCAGTGAACACTGAAGCTTTCTTT; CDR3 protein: CASTLQGDHSVNTEAFF
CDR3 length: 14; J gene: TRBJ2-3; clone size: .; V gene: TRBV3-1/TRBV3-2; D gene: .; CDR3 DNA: TGTGCCAGCAGCCAGCCTTTATGGGCGGATACGCAGTATTTT; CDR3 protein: CASSQPLWADTQYF
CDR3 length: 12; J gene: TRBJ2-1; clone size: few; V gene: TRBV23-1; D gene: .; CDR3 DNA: TGCGCCAGCAGTAGGACAGACAATGAGCAGTTCTTC; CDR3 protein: CASSRTDNEQFF
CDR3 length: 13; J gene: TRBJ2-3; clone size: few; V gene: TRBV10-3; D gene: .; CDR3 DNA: TGTGCCATCAGCCTCGGGAGCACAGATACGCAGTATTTT; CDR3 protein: CAISLGSTDTQYF
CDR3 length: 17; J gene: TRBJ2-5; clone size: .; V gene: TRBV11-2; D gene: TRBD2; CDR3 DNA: TGTGCCAGCAGCTTAGAAATCAAGCGGGGGTCTCAAGAGACCCAGTACTTC; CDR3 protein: CASSLEIKRGSQETQYF